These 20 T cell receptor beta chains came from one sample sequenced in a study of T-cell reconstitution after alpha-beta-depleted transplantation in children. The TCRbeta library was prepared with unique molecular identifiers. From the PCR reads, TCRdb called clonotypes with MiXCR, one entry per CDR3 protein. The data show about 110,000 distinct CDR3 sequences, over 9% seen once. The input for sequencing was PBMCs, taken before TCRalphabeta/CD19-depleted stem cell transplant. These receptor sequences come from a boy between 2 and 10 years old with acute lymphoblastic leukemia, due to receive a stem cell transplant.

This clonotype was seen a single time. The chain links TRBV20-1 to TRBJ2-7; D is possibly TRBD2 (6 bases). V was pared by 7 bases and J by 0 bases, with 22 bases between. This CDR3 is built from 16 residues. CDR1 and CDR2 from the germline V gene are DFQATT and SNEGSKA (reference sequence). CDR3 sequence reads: CSDPRPGGALSYEQYF. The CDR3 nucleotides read TGCAGTGATCCGCGTCCAGGCGGGGCCCTCTCCTACGAGCAGTACTTC.

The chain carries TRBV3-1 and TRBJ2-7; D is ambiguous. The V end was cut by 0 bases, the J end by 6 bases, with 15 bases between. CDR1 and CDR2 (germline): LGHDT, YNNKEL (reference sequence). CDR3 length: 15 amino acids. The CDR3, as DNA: TGTGCCAGCAGCCAAGATGCTGTGAAGCTAAGCGAGCAGTACTTC. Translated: CASSQDAVKLSEQYF.

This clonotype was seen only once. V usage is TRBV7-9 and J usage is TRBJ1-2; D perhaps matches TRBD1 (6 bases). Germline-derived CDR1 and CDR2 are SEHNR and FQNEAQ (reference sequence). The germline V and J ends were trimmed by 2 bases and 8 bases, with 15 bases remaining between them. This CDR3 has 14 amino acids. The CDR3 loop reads CASSLSGGRGGYTF. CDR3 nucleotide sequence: TGTGCCAGCAGCTTAAGTGGTGGCAGGGGCGGCTACACCTTC.

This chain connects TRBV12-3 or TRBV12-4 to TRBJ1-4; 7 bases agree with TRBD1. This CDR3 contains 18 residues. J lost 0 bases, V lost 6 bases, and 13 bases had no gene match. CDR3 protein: CASRARQGADPTNEKLFF. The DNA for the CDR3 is TGTGCCAGCAGGGCCCGACAGGGCGCCGACCCAACTAATGAAAAACTGTTTTTT.

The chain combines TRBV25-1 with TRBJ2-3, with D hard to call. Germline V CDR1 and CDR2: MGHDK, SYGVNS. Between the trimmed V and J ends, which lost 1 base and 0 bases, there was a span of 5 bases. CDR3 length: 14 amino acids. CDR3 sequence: CASSELGSTDTQYF. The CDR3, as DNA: TGTGCCAGCAGTGAATTGGGCAGCACAGATACGCAGTATTTT.

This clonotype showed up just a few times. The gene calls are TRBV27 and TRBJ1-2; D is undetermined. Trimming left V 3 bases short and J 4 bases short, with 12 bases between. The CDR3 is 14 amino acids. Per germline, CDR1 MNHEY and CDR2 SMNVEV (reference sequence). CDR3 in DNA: TGTGCCAGCAGTTTTAAGGGCCTAAGCTATGGCTACACCTTC. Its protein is CASSFKGLSYGYTF.

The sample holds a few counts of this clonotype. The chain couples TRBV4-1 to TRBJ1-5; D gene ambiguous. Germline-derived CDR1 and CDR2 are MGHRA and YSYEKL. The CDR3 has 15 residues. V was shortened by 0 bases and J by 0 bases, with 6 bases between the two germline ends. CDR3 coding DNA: TGCGCCAGCAGCCAAGATGATGTTAGCAATCAGCCCCAGCATTTT. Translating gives CASSQDDVSNQPQHF.

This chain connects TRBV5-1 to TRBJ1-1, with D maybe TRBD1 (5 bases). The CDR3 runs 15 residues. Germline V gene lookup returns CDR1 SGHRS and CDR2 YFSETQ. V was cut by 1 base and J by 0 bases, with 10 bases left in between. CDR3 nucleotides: TGCGCCAGCAGCTTGTCTGGGGGATTGAACACTGAAGCTTTCTTT. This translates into CASSLSGGLNTEAFF.

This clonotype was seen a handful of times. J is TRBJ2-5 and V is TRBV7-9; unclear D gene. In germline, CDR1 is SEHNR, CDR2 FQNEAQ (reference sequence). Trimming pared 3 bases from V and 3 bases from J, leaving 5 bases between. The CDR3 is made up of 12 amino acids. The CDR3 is CASSLLEETQYF. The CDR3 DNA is TGTGCCAGCAGCTTGTTAGAAGAGACCCAGTACTTC.

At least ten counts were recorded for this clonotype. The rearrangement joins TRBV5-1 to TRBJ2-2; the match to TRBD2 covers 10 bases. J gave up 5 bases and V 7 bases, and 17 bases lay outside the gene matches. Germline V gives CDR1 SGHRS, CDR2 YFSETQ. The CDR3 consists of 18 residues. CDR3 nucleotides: TGCGCCAGCGGGGGTCCTAGCGGGAGACTACCCCGAACCGGGGAGCTGTTTTTT. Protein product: CASGGPSGRLPRTGELFF.

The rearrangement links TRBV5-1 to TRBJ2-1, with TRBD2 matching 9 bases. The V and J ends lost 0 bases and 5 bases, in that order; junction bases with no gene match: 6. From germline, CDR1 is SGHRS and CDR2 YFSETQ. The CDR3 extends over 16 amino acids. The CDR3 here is CASSLVPSGANNEQFF. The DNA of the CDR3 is TGCGCCAGCAGCTTGGTCCCTAGCGGGGCTAACAATGAGCAGTTCTTC.

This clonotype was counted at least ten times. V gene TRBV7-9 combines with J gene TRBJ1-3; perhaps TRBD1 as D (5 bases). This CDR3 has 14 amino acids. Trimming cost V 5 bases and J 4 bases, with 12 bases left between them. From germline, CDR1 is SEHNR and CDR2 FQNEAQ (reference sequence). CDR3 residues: CASSPTGVGNTIYF. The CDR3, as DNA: TGTGCCAGCAGCCCCACGGGGGTCGGAAACACCATATATTTT.

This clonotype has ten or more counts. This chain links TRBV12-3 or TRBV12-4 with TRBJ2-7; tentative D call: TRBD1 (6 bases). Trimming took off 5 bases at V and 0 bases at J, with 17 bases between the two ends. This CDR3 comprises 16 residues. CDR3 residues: CASSKAGTQNSYEQYF. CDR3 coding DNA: TGTGCCAGCAGTAAAGCCGGGACACAGAACTCCTACGAGCAGTACTTC.

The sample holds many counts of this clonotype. CDR3 coding DNA: TGTGCCAGCAGCTTCCGGGACAGGGGTGTGCTGTTTTTT. This translates into CASSFRDRGVLFF. The J gene is TRBJ2-2, the V gene TRBV7-6, with TRBD1 matching 10 bases. In germline, CDR1 is SGHVS, CDR2 FNYEAQ. The CDR3 length is 13 residues. The V segment lost 3 bases and the J segment 13 bases; nucleotides outside the gene matches: 5.

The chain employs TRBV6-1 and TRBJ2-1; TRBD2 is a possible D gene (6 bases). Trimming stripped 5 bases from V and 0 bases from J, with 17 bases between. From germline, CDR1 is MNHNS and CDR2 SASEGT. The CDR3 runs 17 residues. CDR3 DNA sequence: TGTGCCAGCAGTCGAGAGGGCGGGACCAGCTCCTACAATGAGCAGTTCTTC. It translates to CASSREGGTSSYNEQFF.

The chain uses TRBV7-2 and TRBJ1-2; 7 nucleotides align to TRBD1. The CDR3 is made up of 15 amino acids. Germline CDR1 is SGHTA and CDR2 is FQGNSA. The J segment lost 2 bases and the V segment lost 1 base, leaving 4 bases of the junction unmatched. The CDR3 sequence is CASSLGPGQNYGYTF. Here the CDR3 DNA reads TGTGCCAGCAGCTTAGGACCGGGACAGAACTATGGCTACACCTTC. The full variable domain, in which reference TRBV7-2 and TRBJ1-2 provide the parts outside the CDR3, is GAGVSQSPSNKVTEKGKDVELRCDPISGHTALYWYRQSLGQGLEFLIYFQGNSAPDKSGLPSDRFSAERTGGSVSTLTIQRTQQEDSAVYLCASSLGPGQNYGYTFGSGTRLTVV.

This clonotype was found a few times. The DNA for the CDR3 is TGTGCCAGCAGTTCCAATCCAGGACTAGCGGGATCGGGATTTGAGACCCAGTACTTC. Its translation: CASSSNPGLAGSGFETQYF. The chain has TRBV27 and TRBJ2-5, with 12 bases that match TRBD2. The J segment lost 5 bases and the V segment lost 4 bases, leaving 17 bases of the junction unmatched. This CDR3 spans 19 amino acids. Germline CDR1 and CDR2: MNHEY and SMNVEV (reference sequence).

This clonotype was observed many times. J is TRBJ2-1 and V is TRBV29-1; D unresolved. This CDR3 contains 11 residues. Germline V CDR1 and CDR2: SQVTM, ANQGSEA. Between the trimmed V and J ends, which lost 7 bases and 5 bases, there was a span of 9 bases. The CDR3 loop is CSALPDNEQFF. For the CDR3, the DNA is TGCAGCGCCCTTCCGGACAATGAGCAGTTCTTC.

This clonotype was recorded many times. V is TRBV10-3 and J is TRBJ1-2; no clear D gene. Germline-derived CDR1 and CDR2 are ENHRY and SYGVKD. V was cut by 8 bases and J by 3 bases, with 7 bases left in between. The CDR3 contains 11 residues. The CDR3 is CAIGQDYGYTF. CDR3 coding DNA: TGTGCCATCGGGCAGGACTATGGCTACACCTTC.

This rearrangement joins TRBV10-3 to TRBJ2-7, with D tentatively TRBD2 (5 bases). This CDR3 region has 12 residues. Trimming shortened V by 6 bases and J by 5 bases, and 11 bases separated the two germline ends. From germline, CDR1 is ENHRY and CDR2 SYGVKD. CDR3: CAIRGGPHEQYF. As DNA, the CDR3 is TGTGCCATCAGAGGAGGCCCCCACGAGCAGTACTTC.